The next 9 T cell receptor beta chains were all read from a single sample in a study of cytomegalovirus exposure and HLA in healthy donors. The PCR contained 60 Vbeta and 13 Jbeta primers. Data came from immunoSEQ multiplex PCR; TCRdb stores just in-frame clones and leaves some out. The table records 99,000 or so clones, over 80% of them present only once. The sequenced sample consisted of PBMCs. The receptors were sampled from a young man in good health and CMV-seronegative.

The chain joins TRBV7-2 to TRBJ1-2; D gene unclear. Germline V gene lookup returns CDR1 SGHTA and CDR2 FQGNSA. The CDR3 is 15 residues long. The V and J ends lost 2 bases and 8 bases respectively, with 18 bases between them. The CDR3: CASSLPFSRAGGYTF. CDR3 bases: TGTGCCAGCAGCTTACCATTTAGTAGGGCGGGCGGCTACACCTTC. The full variable domain, completed using reference TRBV7-2 and TRBJ1-2, is GAGVSQSPSNKVTEKGKDVELRCDPISGHTALYWYRQSLGQGLEFLIYFQGNSAPDKSGLPSDRFSAERTGGSVSTLTIQRTQQEDSAVYLCASSLPFSRAGGYTFGSGTRLTVV.

The V gene is TRBV7-6, the J gene TRBJ2-1; 9 bases match TRBD1. J was trimmed by 8 bases and V by 3 bases; bases with no gene match: 8. The CDR3 is made up of 15 amino acids. Germline values: CDR1 SGHVS, CDR2 FNYEAQ. Here the CDR3 reads CASSFSGTGIHEQFF. Written as DNA, the CDR3 is TGTGCCAGCAGCTTCTCCGGGACAGGGATCCATGAGCAGTTCTTC.

The chain combines TRBV5-6 with TRBJ2-1; D is perhaps TRBD2 (6 bases). Trimming cost V 0 bases and J 2 bases, with 9 bases left between them. The CDR3 is made up of 15 amino acids. Germline V CDR1 and CDR2: SGHDT, YYEEEE. The CDR3 region is CASSLVGRTYNEQFF. CDR3 coding DNA: TGTGCCAGCAGCTTGGTGGGGAGGACCTACAATGAGCAGTTCTTC.

The chain uses TRBV7-9 and TRBJ2-1, with 7 bases fitting TRBD2. The ends lost 5 bases at V and 6 bases at J; junction bases unmatched: 16. Germline CDR1 is SEHNR and CDR2 is FQNEAQ (reference sequence). This CDR3 has 17 residues. Here the CDR3 reads CASSPRNAGVSGNEQFF. CDR3 nucleotide sequence: TGTGCCAGCAGCCCCCGCAATGCGGGAGTGTCGGGCAATGAGCAGTTCTTC.

CDR3 sequence: CASSVGGLDEKLFF. In DNA form, the CDR3 reads TGTGCCAGCAGCGTAGGAGGGTTGGATGAAAAACTGTTTTTT. The gene calls are TRBV9 and TRBJ1-4; no reliable D call. The ends were cut back, 0 bases at V and 6 bases at J, with 9 bases in the middle. The germline gives CDR1 SGDLS, CDR2 YYNGEE. The CDR3 loop spans 14 amino acids.

The chain couples TRBV7-2 to TRBJ2-1, with TRBD2 identical over 8 bases. V dropped 0 bases and J dropped 3; count of bases not matched to a gene: 7. The germline V gene encodes CDR1 SGHTA and CDR2 FQGNSA. The CDR3 runs 17 residues. This CDR3 reads CASSLALLAARYNEQFF. CDR3 sequence (DNA): TGTGCCAGCAGCTTAGCCCTACTAGCGGCACGCTACAATGAGCAGTTCTTC. The whole variable domain, filled in from reference TRBV7-2 and TRBJ2-1, reads GAGVSQSPSNKVTEKGKDVELRCDPISGHTALYWYRQSLGQGLEFLIYFQGNSAPDKSGLPSDRFSAERTGGSVSTLTIQRTQQEDSAVYLCASSLALLAARYNEQFFGPGTRLTVL.

The gene calls are TRBV7-9 and TRBJ1-2; D unclear. The CDR3 is 13 residues long. CDR1 and CDR2 (germline): SEHNR, FQNEAQ (reference sequence). The V end was cut by 5 bases, the J end by 7 bases, with 14 bases between. The CDR3 sequence: CASSRVPGIGYTF. The CDR3 DNA reads as TGTGCCAGCAGCCGAGTACCGGGGATTGGCTACACCTTC.

The V gene is TRBV7-9, the J gene TRBJ1-2; 8 bases line up with TRBD1. This CDR3 contains 15 residues. V lost 5 bases to trimming and J lost 4 bases; unmatched junction nucleotides: 9. Germline CDR1 reads SEHNR; CDR2 reads FQNEAQ (reference sequence). The CDR3 DNA reads as TGTGCCAGCAGCCTACGCGCAGGGGGCAGCTATGGCTACACCTTC. This translates into CASSLRAGGSYGYTF.

This clone appeared a single time. The J gene is TRBJ1-2, the V gene TRBV27; tentatively, D is TRBD1 (6 bases). V lost 3 bases and J 2 bases, leaving 16 bases between the germline ends. Germline V CDR1 and CDR2: MNHEY, SMNVEV (reference sequence). The CDR3 length is 16 residues. CDR3 region: CASSFRIRGANYGYTF. The DNA of the CDR3 is TGTGCCAGCAGTTTCAGAATTCGGGGGGCGAACTATGGCTACACCTTC.